These 19 T cell receptor beta chains originate from one sample sequenced in a study of CD8 T cells in Susac syndrome. RNA, at about 0.45 to 1 ug, was reverse transcribed with random hexamers. TCRdb recomputed calls from the immunoSEQ multiplex PCR reads with MiXCR, one row per CDR3 protein. This sample has around 170,000 distinct CDR3 sequences, with 92% found just once. The sample consisted of CD4+ T cells from PBMCs. The receptors come from a human donor in good health.

This chain uses TRBV4-1 with TRBJ2-7, with TRBD1 matching 10 bases. The germline CDR1 and CDR2 sequences are MGHRA and YSYEKL. Trimming removed 3 bases from V and 2 bases from J; junction bases left unmatched: 4. The CDR3 contains 15 residues. This CDR3 reads CASSQGTGVPYEQYF. The DNA of the CDR3 is TGCGCCAGCAGCCAGGGGACAGGGGTCCCCTACGAGCAGTACTTC.

CDR3 sequence (DNA): TGTGCCAGCAGTTACTCGGTCAGTTACAATGAGCAGTTCTTC. It translates to CASSYSVSYNEQFF. The chain combines TRBV6-5 with TRBJ2-1, with unresolved D. V was pared by 0 bases and J by 4 bases, with 7 bases between. Germline CDR1 reads MNHEY; CDR2 reads SVGAGI. This CDR3 has 14 amino acids.

This chain uses TRBV3-1 with TRBJ2-1; TRBD2 agrees at 9 bases. The CDR3 spans 15 residues. The germline V gene has CDR1 LGHDT and CDR2 YNNKEL (reference sequence). With V trimmed by 2 bases and J by 7 bases, 6 bases remained unmatched. CDR3 in amino acids: CASSQPAGGRNEQFF. CDR3 sequence (DNA): TGTGCCAGCAGCCAACCGGCGGGGGGGCGGAATGAGCAGTTCTTC.

The V call is TRBV6-5, the J call TRBJ1-2; D not resolved. The CDR3 is made up of 14 amino acids. CDR1 MNHEY and CDR2 SVGAGI come from the germline V gene. V lost 2 bases and J lost 1, with 8 bases in between. Here the CDR3 DNA reads TGTGCCAGCAGTTACCGGGGTCTTAACTATGGCTACACCTTC. Its translation: CASSYRGLNYGYTF.

The chain carries TRBV20-1 and TRBJ1-2, with D unresolved. Germline CDR1 DFQATT, CDR2 SNEGSKA (reference sequence). This CDR3 is 11 amino acids long. The V end lost 1 base, the J end lost 6 bases, and 6 bases lay between the germline ends. CDR3 residues: CSARGLNGYTF. CDR3 nucleotides: TGCAGTGCTAGAGGACTTAATGGCTACACCTTC.

V usage is TRBV4-3 and J usage is TRBJ2-5; weak D call: TRBD1 (6 bases). The CDR3 has 17 amino acids. Trimming cost V 1 base and J 4 bases, with 19 bases left between them. Germline V gene lookup returns CDR1 LGHNA and CDR2 YSLEER. The CDR3 sequence is CASSQGVGAGAVETQYF. DNA of the CDR3: TGCGCCAGCAGCCAAGGGGTGGGGGCTGGTGCTGTAGAGACCCAGTACTTC.

V and J are TRBV28 and TRBJ1-4; D is undetermined. V was pared by 5 bases and J by 1 base, with 8 bases between. Germline lookup yields CDR1 MDHEN and CDR2 SYDVKM. The CDR3 extends over 14 amino acids. The CDR3 reads CASSPPQTNEKLFF. As DNA, the CDR3 is TGTGCCAGCAGTCCCCCCCAAACTAATGAAAAACTGTTTTTT.

This clonotype has only a few counts. The CDR3 region has the DNA TGTGCCAGCAATCGACAGGAGGGCACTGAAGCTTTCTTT. This gives the protein CASNRQEGTEAFF. The V gene is TRBV6-6, the J gene TRBJ1-1; weak D call: TRBD1 (6 bases). Germline lookup yields CDR1 MNHNY and CDR2 SVGAGI (reference sequence). The V end was cut by 7 bases, the J end by 4 bases, with 13 bases between. The CDR3 loop spans 13 amino acids.

The chain employs TRBV3-1 and TRBJ2-2; possibly TRBD1 or TRBD2 for D (5 bases each). Germline V gives CDR1 LGHDT, CDR2 YNNKEL (reference sequence). With 1 base removed from V and 2 bases from J, the gap between germline ends came to 11 bases. The CDR3 has 16 residues. The CDR3 DNA is TGTGCCAGCAGCCAAGCTTGGGGGAGTAACACCGGGGAGCTGTTTTTT. Amino acids: CASSQAWGSNTGELFF.

The chain combines TRBV30 with TRBJ2-3; 8 bases align to TRBD2. The length of the CDR3 is 16 residues. The germline V gene has CDR1 GTSNPN and CDR2 SVGIG (reference sequence). Unmatched junction bases numbered 11, after V lost 0 bases and J lost 6 bases. In DNA form, the CDR3 reads TGTGCCTGGAGTGTACTAAGTCGGGGGGGGGCCGATACGCAGTATTTT. Translating it yields CAWSVLSRGGADTQYF.

DNA for the CDR3: TGCAGTGCTAGGTTGGTCGGCCAAGAGACCCAGTACTTC. Translated: CSARLVGQETQYF. The J gene is TRBJ2-5, the V gene TRBV20-1, with D unresolved. The CDR3 consists of 13 residues. The V end lost 3 bases, the J end lost 1 base, and 9 bases lay between the germline ends. Germline loops: CDR1 DFQATT, CDR2 SNEGSKA (reference sequence).

The V gene is TRBV5-4, the J gene TRBJ2-5, with 7 bases identical to TRBD1. Per germline, CDR1 SGHNT and CDR2 YYREEE (reference sequence). The ends lost 3 bases at V and 2 bases at J; junction bases unmatched: 4. The CDR3 totals 14 residues. The CDR3 protein is CASSSGQEQETQYF. CDR3 sequence (DNA): TGTGCCAGCAGCTCCGGACAGGAACAAGAGACCCAGTACTTC.

The genes are TRBV29-1 and TRBJ2-3; 11 bases agree with TRBD2. CDR1 is SQVTM and CDR2 is ANQGSEA in the germline V gene. The V gene end was trimmed by 5 bases and the J gene end by 2 bases; junction bases not matched to a gene: 15. This CDR3 comprises 18 residues. Written as DNA, the CDR3 is TGCAGCGTTTCCCGTGGTAGCGGGGGGGCCGGGAACACAGATACGCAGTATTTT. Amino acid sequence: CSVSRGSGGAGNTDTQYF.

The CDR3 sequence: CSARGNSGGEQYF. The CDR3 nucleotides are TGCAGTGCTAGAGGGAATAGCGGGGGTGAGCAGTACTTC. The V gene is TRBV20-1, the J gene TRBJ2-7, with 9 bases fitting TRBD2. CDR3 length: 13 residues. Germline V gene lookup returns CDR1 DFQATT and CDR2 SNEGSKA (reference sequence). Trimming took 1 base from V and 7 from J; bases not matched to a gene: 5.

The chain links TRBV7-2 to TRBJ2-3; 13 bases align to TRBD2. V shed 4 bases, J shed 6 bases, and the junction held 13 bases outside the gene matches. The CDR3 runs 18 residues. CDR1 SGHTA and CDR2 FQGNSA come from the germline V gene. The CDR3 spells CASSSPRVTSGGDDTQYF. As DNA, the CDR3 is TGTGCCAGCAGCTCCCCCCGGGTCACTAGCGGGGGGGACGATACGCAGTATTTT.

The V call is TRBV10-3, the J call TRBJ1-4; D is unclear. This CDR3 has 16 residues. V was shortened by 0 bases and J by 6 bases, with 14 bases between the two germline ends. Germline V gene sequence: CDR1 ENHRY, CDR2 SYGVKD. The CDR3 sequence: CAISESKAGGDEKLFF. The CDR3 nucleotides are TGTGCCATCAGTGAGTCGAAAGCCGGCGGGGATGAAAAACTGTTTTTT.

The gene calls are TRBV12-3 or TRBV12-4 and TRBJ2-2; a weak D match, TRBD1 (5 bases). V was shortened by 2 bases and J by 4 bases, with 11 bases between the two germline ends. The CDR3 is 15 amino acids. The CDR3 nucleotides are TGTGCCAGCAGTTTAAGCAGGGTGGGCACCGGGGAGCTGTTTTTT. This sequence encodes CASSLSRVGTGELFF.

The chain employs TRBV5-1 and TRBJ1-4; maybe TRBD1 (5 bases). V lost 4 bases to trimming and J lost 2 bases, with 12 bases between them. This CDR3 contains 15 residues. The V gene's germline CDR1 is SGHRS and CDR2 YFSETQ. CDR3 in DNA: TGCGCCAGCAGCAGGGACGTCGGGACTAATGAAAAACTGTTTTTT. Amino acids: CASSRDVGTNEKLFF.

The genes are TRBV4-2 and TRBJ2-2; 9 bases match TRBD1. Germline V gene data show CDR1 as LGHNA and CDR2 as YNFKEQ. CDR3 size: 16 residues. V was pared by 2 bases and J by 3 bases, with 4 bases of the junction left unmatched. CDR3 sequence: CASSQIRTGDTGELFF. CDR3 coding DNA: TGTGCCAGCAGCCAAATCCGGACAGGGGACACCGGGGAGCTGTTTTTT.